Shown below are 15 T cell receptor beta chains from a single sample sequenced in a study of T cells in localized non-small cell lung cancer. The protocol was immunoSEQ multiplex PCR, while the TCRdb copy is restricted to in-frame clones and leaves out a portion. The data hold about 75,000 clones, with 80% observed a single time. Sequencing used peripheral blood, obtained before any cancer treatment. Every receptor here comes from a female donor of 60 years or more with stage I lung adenocarcinoma.

V and J are TRBV7-2 and TRBJ2-2; D perhaps matches TRBD2 (5 bases). The length of the CDR3 is 17 residues. The germline gives CDR1 SGHTA, CDR2 FQGNSA. V was pared by 1 base and J by 0 bases, with 12 bases between. For the CDR3, the DNA is TGTGCCAGCAGCTTAGATGGTTTACTAGCGAACACCGGGGAGCTGTTTTTT. Its translation: CASSLDGLLANTGELFF.

This clone was seen ten or more times. The chain couples TRBV6-1 to TRBJ1-3; D perhaps matches TRBD1 (5 bases). The V end was cut by 3 bases, the J end by 0 bases, with 24 bases between. The CDR3 has 20 residues. In germline, CDR1 is MNHNS, CDR2 SASEGT. DNA of the CDR3: TGTGCCAGCAGTGACAGCCTTCGGGGACGTCCAACGGGCTCTGGAAACACCATATATTTT. Translating it yields CASSDSLRGRPTGSGNTIYF.

The chain joins TRBV5-1 to TRBJ2-6; D unresolved. The CDR3 contains 16 residues. V lost 0 bases, J lost 1 base, and 8 bases lay in between. CDR1 and CDR2 from the germline V gene are SGHRS and YFSETQ. In nucleotides, the CDR3 is TGCGCCAGCAGCTTGGCCTTAGGGTCTGGGGCCAACGTCCTGACTTTC. This codes for CASSLALGSGANVLTF.

V is TRBV6-5 and J is TRBJ2-7; 7 bases are a match to TRBD1. The CDR3 sequence is 14 residues long. With 6 bases clipped from V and 2 bases from J, the junction kept 7 bases outside the gene matches. Germline V gene sequence: CDR1 MNHEY, CDR2 SVGAGI. The CDR3 spells CASSHDRVTYEQYF. The CDR3 coding sequence is TGTGCCAGCAGCCACGACAGGGTAACCTACGAGCAGTACTTC.

The chain employs TRBV28 and TRBJ2-5, with D perhaps being TRBD1 or TRBD2 (5 bases each). The germline V and J ends were trimmed by 3 bases and 5 bases, with 13 bases remaining between them. The CDR3 loop spans 14 amino acids. The V gene's germline CDR1 is MDHEN and CDR2 SYDVKM. CDR3 region: CASSFPGRVETQYF. CDR3 bases: TGTGCCAGCAGTTTCCCAGGGCGGGTGGAGACCCAGTACTTC.

This clone was detected once. The chain joins TRBV19 to TRBJ1-3, with a weak D call TRBD1 (6 bases). V was clipped by 5 bases and J by 7 bases, with 18 bases between them. Germline V gives CDR1 LNHDA, CDR2 SQIVND (reference sequence). The CDR3 is 15 residues long. The CDR3 nucleotides are TGTGCCAGTAGTGCCGGACAGTTTAATCTCAACACCATATATTTT. Its protein product is CASSAGQFNLNTIYF. Together with reference TRBV19 and TRBJ1-3, the CDR3 gives the full variable domain: DGGITQSPKYLFRKEGQNVTLSCEQNLNHDAMYWYRQDPGQGLRLIYYSQIVNDFQKGDIAEGYSVSREKKESFPLTVTSAQKNPTAFYLCASSAGQFNLNTIYFGEGSWLTVV.

The table lists this clone with a few counts. The chain couples TRBV5-6 to TRBJ1-5; no reliable D call. Trimming removed 4 bases from V and 3 bases from J, with 5 bases in between. Per the germline V gene, CDR1 is SGHDT and CDR2 is YYEEEE. This CDR3 spans 12 amino acids. CDR3 loop: CASSQVNQPQHF. CDR3 nucleotides: TGTGCCAGCAGCCAAGTCAATCAGCCCCAGCATTTT. Drawing the rest from reference TRBV5-6 and TRBJ1-5, the complete variable domain is DAGVTQSPTHLIKTRGQQVTLRCSPKSGHDTVSWYQQALGQGPQFIFQYYEEEERQRGNFPDRFSGHQFPNYSSELNVNALLLGDSALYLCASSQVNQPQHFGDGTRLSIL.

The CDR3 spells CASSWDRGYEQYF. DNA of the CDR3: TGTGCCAGCAGCTGGGACAGGGGTTACGAGCAGTACTTC. The chain employs TRBV6-5 and TRBJ2-5, with 10 positions matching TRBD1. The J call may be in error: the DNA end matches TRBJ2-7 better. Germline CDR1 reads MNHEY; CDR2 reads SVGAGI. The CDR3 extends over 13 amino acids.

This clone was observed once. The chain links TRBV14 to TRBJ1-4; a possible D gene is TRBD1 (5 bases). With 0 bases removed from V and 7 bases from J, the gap between germline ends came to 12 bases. The CDR3 has 15 amino acids. Germline V lookup: CDR1 SGHDN, CDR2 FVKESK. CDR3 sequence: CASSQDMTAGEKLFF. The DNA of the CDR3 is TGTGCCAGCAGCCAAGATATGACAGCCGGTGAAAAACTGTTTTTT.

The genes are TRBV19 and TRBJ1-1; 8 bases map to TRBD1. The J segment lost 7 bases and the V segment lost 5 bases, leaving 9 bases of the junction unmatched. The CDR3 loop spans 14 amino acids. Germline V gene data show CDR1 as LNHDA and CDR2 as SQIVND (reference sequence). DNA of the CDR3: TGTGCCAGTAGTTACAGACAGGGGATTTTTGAAGCTTTCTTT. It yields the protein CASSYRQGIFEAFF.

V and J are TRBV9 and TRBJ1-3; 7 nucleotides match TRBD1. The CDR3 consists of 14 residues. V was clipped by 6 bases and J by 1 base; unmatched bases: 4. CDR1 is SGDLS, CDR2 YYNGEE, per germline. CDR3 protein: CASNDRASGNTIYF. The DNA for the CDR3 is TGTGCCAGCAATGACAGGGCATCTGGAAACACCATATATTTT.

The chain employs TRBV11-2 and TRBJ2-7; weak D call: TRBD2 (5 bases). From germline, CDR1 is SGHAT and CDR2 FQNNGV. The CDR3 consists of 15 residues. V lost 3 bases, J lost 1 base, and 13 bases lay in between. Here the CDR3 reads CASSLDSKNSYEQYF. The CDR3 nucleotides read TGTGCCAGCAGCTTGGACTCGAAAAATTCCTACGAGCAGTACTTC.

V is TRBV4-1 and J is TRBJ1-5; D might be TRBD1 (5 bases). The CDR3 covers 15 residues. The germline V gene has CDR1 MGHRA and CDR2 YSYEKL. Trimming pared 4 bases from V and 2 bases from J, leaving 12 bases between. This CDR3 reads CASSLGRGGNQPQHF. DNA of the CDR3: TGCGCCAGCAGCCTCGGCCGGGGGGGCAATCAGCCCCAGCATTTT.

V gene TRBV5-4 combines with J gene TRBJ1-1; 7 nucleotides align to TRBD1. CDR1 SGHNT and CDR2 YYREEE come from the germline V gene (reference sequence). The CDR3 covers 14 residues. The V and J ends lost 5 bases and 12 bases, in that order; junction bases with no gene match: 16. The CDR3 DNA follows: TGTGCCAGCAGGCAAGGACAGGACCATGACAACCCTTTCTTT. Protein: CASRQGQDHDNPFF.

V and J are TRBV19 and TRBJ1-2; no firm D call. Trimming shortened V by 2 bases and J by 6 bases, and 10 bases separated the two germline ends. Germline loops: CDR1 LNHDA, CDR2 SQIVND (reference sequence). CDR3 length: 13 residues. The CDR3 bases are TGTGCCAGTAGTATAAGATCAAGGAATGGCTACACCTTC. Its protein is CASSIRSRNGYTF.